This T cell receptor (beta chain) came from a study of cytomegalovirus exposure and HLA in healthy donors. Primers: 60 Vbeta forward and 13 Jbeta reverse. The assay was immunoSEQ multiplex PCR, and TCRdb's table has in-frame clones only and misses some. The sample has 150,000 to 200,000 clones, about four fifths seen once; the top ten hold approximately 6.8%. In the case of this clone: Its antigen is not identified.

V was clipped by 1 base and J by 0 bases, with 10 bases between them. The length of the CDR3 is 16 residues. Germline loops: CDR1 MNHEY, CDR2 SVGAGI. Points from the study as a whole: 87-base-pair reads could not separate some V segments, including TRBV6-2 and TRBV6-3.

The sequenced sample consisted of PBMCs. This receptor was obtained from a man aged 30-40 years in good health and CMV-seropositive. The rearrangement links TRBV6-5 to TRBJ1-3; D is undetermined. This CDR3 reads CASSYWADRSGNTIYF. The CDR3 bases are TGTGCCAGCAGTTACTGGGCCGATCGCTCTGGAAACACCATATATTTT.